These T cell receptor beta chains were read from a single sample in a study of spatial heterogeneity in lung cancer. TCRdb reprocessed the 5' RACE reads with MiXCR, giving one entry per CDR3 protein. The sample comprises about 7,900 distinct CDR3 sequences, 6% to 7% of which are singletons, and about a sixth rests with the top ten. The sample consisted of lung tumor tissue, taken at surgery. Every receptor here comes from a female donor with early-stage non-small cell lung cancer. The CDR3 runs from the conserved cysteine through the conserved F or W. The order of the fields is V gene, D gene, clone size, J gene, CDR3 protein, CDR3 DNA. The D gene is left open where the match is weak. The size of a clone is reported for some rows only, either as once, few or many, or as a class for expanded clones.

TRBV7-2,TRBD1,many,TRBJ2-2,CASSSGQGYTGELFF,TGTGCCAGCAGCTCGGGACAGGGGTACACCGGGGAGCTGTTTTTT
TRBV2,TRBD2,many,TRBJ2-3,CASRGPGGADTQYF,TGTGCCAGCAGGGGGCCCGGGGGGGCAGATACGCAGTATTTT
TRBV16,TRBD1,medium-sized,TRBJ2-7,CASSLRLEDRGGQYF,TGTGCCAGCAGCCTCCGCCTCGAGGACAGGGGTGGGCAGTACTTC
TRBV27,.,many,TRBJ1-2,CASSEGVAVYGYTF,TGTGCCAGCAGTGAAGGAGTAGCAGTCTATGGCTACACCTTC
TRBV7-2,TRBD2,medium-sized,TRBJ2-3,CASRTVAGGGTDTQYF,TGTGCCAGCAGGACTGTAGCGGGAGGCGGCACAGATACGCAGTATTTT
TRBV7-2,.,many,TRBJ2-1,CASSSYGGLEFF,TGTGCCAGCAGCTCCTACGGGGGGCTCGAGTTCTTC
TRBV6-6,TRBD1,.,TRBJ1-5,CASSYSTGGSQPQHF,TGTGCCAGCAGTTACTCGACAGGGGGGTCTCAGCCCCAGCATTTT
TRBV9,TRBD1,.,TRBJ1-1,CASSPGQKRTEAFF,TGTGCCAGCAGCCCGGGACAGAAAAGAACTGAAGCTTTCTTT
TRBV5-1,TRBD2,many,TRBJ2-5,CASSPAGADQETQYF,TGCGCCAGCTCCCCTGCGGGAGCGGACCAAGAGACCCAGTACTTC
TRBV3-1,TRBD1,medium-sized,TRBJ1-2,CASSQDGTAYGGYTF,TGTGCCAGCAGCCAAGATGGGACAGCCTATGGTGGCTACACCTTC
TRBV3-1,.,.,TRBJ2-3,CASSQSPGPGADTQYF,TGTGCCAGCAGCCAATCCCCGGGACCCGGCGCAGATACGCAGTATTTT
TRBV20-1,TRBD2,medium-sized,TRBJ2-7,CSAHTSGRAYEQYF,TGCAGTGCGCATACTAGCGGGAGAGCCTACGAGCAGTACTTC
TRBV7-8,.,.,TRBJ1-4,CASSLEGHGEKLFF,TGTGCCAGCAGCTTGGAGGGGCACGGTGAAAAACTGTTTTTT
TRBV20-1,.,many,TRBJ2-4,CSARVRYRETLAKNIQYF,TGCAGTGCTAGAGTGCGGTACAGGGAGACACTAGCCAAAAACATTCAGTACTTC
TRBV7-3,.,many,TRBJ2-1,CASSFSGGRDEQFF,TGTGCCAGCAGCTTTAGCGGCGGAAGGGATGAGCAGTTCTTC
TRBV6-5,.,medium-sized,TRBJ2-7,CASSSFPPKASNYEQYF,TGTGCCAGCAGCAGTTTCCCCCCAAAGGCCAGCAACTACGAGCAGTACTTC
TRBV10-2,.,medium-sized,TRBJ2-7,CASSARVAYEQYF,TGCGCCAGCAGTGCCCGAGTAGCCTACGAGCAGTACTTC
TRBV7-6,.,.,TRBJ1-1,CASSARQTLNTEAFF,TGTGCCAGCAGCGCCAGACAGACGTTGAACACTGAAGCTTTCTTT
TRBV6-6,.,medium-sized,TRBJ2-1,CASTLDNEQFF,TGTGCCAGCACTTTGGACAATGAGCAGTTCTTC
TRBV5-1,.,many,TRBJ2-6,CASSSDKAGANVLTF,TGCGCCAGCAGCTCGGACAAGGCAGGGGCCAACGTCCTGACTTTC
TRBV27,TRBD2,many,TRBJ2-2,CASSFLASGNTGELFF,TGTGCCAGCAGTTTCCTCGCTAGCGGGAACACCGGGGAGCTGTTTTTT
TRBV12-3/TRBV12-4,.,many,TRBJ2-7,CASSRRGTLSYEQYF,TGTGCCAGCAGTCGACGCGGGACACTCTCCTACGAGCAGTACTTC
TRBV11-2,TRBD2,medium-sized,TRBJ2-1,CASSLTSGPMNEQFF,TGTGCCAGCAGCTTGACTAGCGGTCCTATGAATGAGCAGTTCTTC
TRBV7-9,.,medium-sized,TRBJ1-2,CASSFDIPYGYTF,TGTGCCAGCAGCTTCGACATTCCCTATGGCTACACCTTC
TRBV20-1,TRBD2,many,TRBJ2-7,CSARDGRAPYEQYF,TGCAGTGCTAGAGACGGGAGGGCCCCCTACGAGCAGTACTTC
TRBV11-2,.,many,TRBJ2-7,CASSPGSVNSEQYF,TGTGCCAGCAGCCCCGGTTCGGTCAATAGCGAGCAGTACTTC
TRBV5-5,.,many,TRBJ2-1,CASSPTVGGYNEQFF,TGTGCCAGCAGCCCCACCGTTGGGGGATACAATGAGCAGTTCTTC
TRBV5-5,TRBD1,medium-sized,TRBJ1-1,CASHPGGARGTEAFF,TGTGCCAGCCACCCAGGGGGCGCCCGGGGCACTGAAGCTTTCTTT
TRBV7-2,.,many,TRBJ2-3,CASSLAGGADTQYF,TGTGCCAGCAGCTTAGCCGGCGGGGCAGATACGCAGTATTTT
TRBV6-1,.,medium-sized,TRBJ2-5,CASSGQGETQYF,TGTGCCAGCAGCGGGCAGGGGGAGACCCAGTACTTC
TRBV6-2/TRBV6-3,TRBD2,few,TRBJ2-1,CASRASGSYNEQFF,TGTGCCAGCAGGGCTAGCGGCTCCTACAATGAGCAGTTCTTC
TRBV20-1,.,medium-sized,TRBJ2-7,CWAAPYEQYF,TGCTGGGCGGCTCCATACGAGCAGTACTTC
TRBV28,.,many,TRBJ2-7,CASFAVPSYEQYF,TGTGCCAGCTTCGCGGTACCTTCCTACGAGCAGTACTTC
TRBV4-2,.,medium-sized,TRBJ1-2,CASSYGGRANYGYTF,TGTGCCAGCAGCTACGGGGGGAGGGCTAACTATGGCTACACCTTC
TRBV20-1,TRBD2,many,TRBJ2-5,CSATGASGRAQETQYF,TGCAGTGCTACAGGGGCTAGCGGGAGGGCCCAAGAGACCCAGTACTTC
TRBV7-2,TRBD1,many,TRBJ1-1,CASRGGDSTEAFF,TGTGCCAGCCGCGGGGGGGACAGCACTGAAGCTTTCTTT
TRBV7-9,TRBD1,medium-sized,TRBJ2-3,CASSSGQQLDTQYF,TGTGCCAGCAGCTCGGGACAGCAGCTAGATACGCAGTATTTT
TRBV7-9,TRBD2,.,TRBJ2-5,CASSLGDYVNQETQYF,TGTGCCAGCAGCTTAGGGGACTACGTCAACCAAGAGACCCAGTACTTC
TRBV4-1,.,.,TRBJ2-1,CASMGNEQFF,TGCGCCAGCATGGGTAATGAGCAGTTCTTC
TRBV2,.,many,TRBJ1-6,CASTGNNSPLHF,TGTGCCAGCACCGGAAATAATTCACCCCTCCACTTT
TRBV2,.,medium-sized,TRBJ2-3,CASQRGPGADTQYF,TGTGCCAGCCAGAGGGGACCCGGGGCAGATACGCAGTATTTT
TRBV9,TRBD2,medium-sized,TRBJ2-4,CASSTGTSGSWSIQYF,TGTGCCAGCAGCACCGGGACTAGCGGGAGTTGGAGCATTCAGTACTTC
TRBV5-4,.,medium-sized,TRBJ2-1,CASSLFGSSSYNEQFF,TGTGCCAGCAGCTTGTTTGGGAGTAGCTCCTACAATGAGCAGTTCTTC
TRBV6-5,.,medium-sized,TRBJ2-5,CASSYRRQAGLGETQYF,TGTGCCAGCAGTTACAGGCGACAGGCCGGATTAGGGGAGACCCAGTACTTC
TRBV5-1,.,many,TRBJ1-1,CASSRGGLTEAFF,TGCGCCAGCAGCAGGGGCGGGCTCACTGAAGCTTTCTTT
TRBV3-1,.,many,TRBJ1-1,CASSQGFRVRNTEAFF,TGTGCCAGCAGCCAAGGGTTCAGGGTGAGGAACACTGAAGCTTTCTTT
TRBV3-1,TRBD1,many,TRBJ2-3,CASSHYDGTGSQYF,TGTGCCAGCAGCCACTACGACGGGACAGGGTCGCAGTATTTT
TRBV7-2,.,many,TRBJ1-1,CASSLGHRNTEAFF,TGTGCCAGCAGCTTAGGACACCGGAACACTGAAGCTTTCTTT
TRBV14,.,.,TRBJ2-2,CASSTGSWVTGELFF,TGTGCCAGCAGCACCGGTAGCTGGGTCACCGGGGAGCTGTTTTTT
TRBV10-3,TRBD1,.,TRBJ2-7,CAISTGTGMNEQYF,TGTGCCATCAGCACCGGGACAGGGATGAACGAGCAGTACTTC
TRBV11-2,TRBD2,medium-sized,TRBJ2-5,CASSLERAGGPQETQYF,TGTGCCAGCAGCTTAGAGAGAGCGGGAGGGCCGCAAGAGACCCAGTACTTC
TRBV27,.,medium-sized,TRBJ2-5,CASSSVEDQETQYF,TGTGCCAGCAGCTCAGTAGAGGACCAAGAGACCCAGTACTTC
TRBV20-1,TRBD1,many,TRBJ2-7,CSAPGQGASEQYF,TGCAGTGCCCCGGGACAGGGGGCCAGTGAGCAGTACTTC
TRBV16,.,many,TRBJ1-5,CASSQFADTLGPQHF,TGTGCCAGCAGCCAATTTGCCGACACCCTGGGGCCCCAGCATTTT
TRBV18,TRBD2,medium-sized,TRBJ2-7,CASSPRPIAGGDEQYF,TGTGCCAGCTCACCTCGTCCGATAGCGGGAGGCGACGAGCAGTACTTC